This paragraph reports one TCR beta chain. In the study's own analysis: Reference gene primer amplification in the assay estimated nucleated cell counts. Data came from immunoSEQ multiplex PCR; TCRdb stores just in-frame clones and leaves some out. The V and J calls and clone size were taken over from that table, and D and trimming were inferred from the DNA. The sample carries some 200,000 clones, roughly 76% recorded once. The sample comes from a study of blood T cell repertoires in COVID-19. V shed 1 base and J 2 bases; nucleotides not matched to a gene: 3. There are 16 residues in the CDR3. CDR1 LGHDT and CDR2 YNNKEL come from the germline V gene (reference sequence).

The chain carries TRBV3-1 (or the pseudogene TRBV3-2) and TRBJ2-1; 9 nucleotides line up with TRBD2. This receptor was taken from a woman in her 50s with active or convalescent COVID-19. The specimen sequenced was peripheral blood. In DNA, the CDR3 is TGTGCCAGCAGCCAAGTTCCTAGCGGGACCTACAATGAGCAGTTCTTC. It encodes CASSQVPSGTYNEQFF.